This T cell receptor beta chain is drawn from a study of OX40 agonist ivuxolimab in advanced cancers. Using immunoSEQ multiplex PCR, the repertoire was profiled, and TCRdb retains in-frame clones only, with some absent. The sample holds more than 50,000 clones; about nine tenths are singletons and the top ten take about 19%. Study-level findings and limits: CD4+ and CD8+ blood T cells expanded clonally by week 6 at 0.1 to 3.0 mg/kg. Antigen specificity remained undetermined for the expanded peripheral T cells.

There are 10 residues in the CDR3. The germline V gene has CDR1 DFQATT and CDR2 SNEGSKA (reference sequence). The V gene lost 5 bases and the J gene lost 5 bases, with 4 bases spanning the gap. Points on this clone: Its antigen remains unknown.

The sequences come from CD4+ or CD8+ T cells sorted from blood, collected in a trial of the OX40 agonist ivuxolimab. The genes are TRBV20-1 and TRBJ2-1; D not resolved. This TCR came from an adult with an advanced solid tumor such as melanoma, head and neck, liver or kidney cancer. CDR3 nucleotide sequence: TGCAGTGCTCCAAACAATGAGCAGTTCTTC. Its translation is CSAPNNEQFF.